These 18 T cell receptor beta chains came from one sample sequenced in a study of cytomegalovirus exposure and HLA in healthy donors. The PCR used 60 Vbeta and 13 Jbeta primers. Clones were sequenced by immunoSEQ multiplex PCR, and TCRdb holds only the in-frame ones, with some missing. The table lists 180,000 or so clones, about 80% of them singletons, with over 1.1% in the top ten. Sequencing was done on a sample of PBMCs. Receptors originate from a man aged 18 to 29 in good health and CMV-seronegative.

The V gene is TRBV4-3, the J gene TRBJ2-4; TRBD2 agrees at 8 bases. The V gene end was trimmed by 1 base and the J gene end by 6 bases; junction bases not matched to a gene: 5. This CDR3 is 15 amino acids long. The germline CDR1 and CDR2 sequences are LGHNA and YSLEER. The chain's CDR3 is CASSQGGTRLNIQYF. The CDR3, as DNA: TGCGCCAGCAGCCAAGGGGGGACTAGACTAAACATTCAGTACTTC.

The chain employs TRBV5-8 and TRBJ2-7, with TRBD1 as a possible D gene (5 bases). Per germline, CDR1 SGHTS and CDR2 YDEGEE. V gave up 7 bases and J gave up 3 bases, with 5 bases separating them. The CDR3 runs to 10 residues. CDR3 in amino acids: CASDSYEQYF. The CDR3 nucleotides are TGTGCCAGCGACAGCTACGAGCAGTACTTC.

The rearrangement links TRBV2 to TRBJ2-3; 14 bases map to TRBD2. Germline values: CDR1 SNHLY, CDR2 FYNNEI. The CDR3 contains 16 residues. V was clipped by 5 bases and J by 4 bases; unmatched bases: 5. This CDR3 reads CASSRLAGGPADTQYF. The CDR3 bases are TGTGCCAGCAGTCGACTAGCGGGAGGGCCGGCAGATACGCAGTATTTT.

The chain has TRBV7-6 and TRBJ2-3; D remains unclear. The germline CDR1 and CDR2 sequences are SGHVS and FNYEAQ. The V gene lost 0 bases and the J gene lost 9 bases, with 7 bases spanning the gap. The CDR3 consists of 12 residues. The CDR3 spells CASSLAAGTQYF. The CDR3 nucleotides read TGTGCCAGCAGCTTAGCCGCAGGCACGCAGTATTTT.

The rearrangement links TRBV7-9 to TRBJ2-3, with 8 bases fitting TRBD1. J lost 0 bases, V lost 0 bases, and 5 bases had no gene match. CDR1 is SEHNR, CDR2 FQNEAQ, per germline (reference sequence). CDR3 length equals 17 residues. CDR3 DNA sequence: TGTGCCAGCAGCTTAGCGCTTGGACAGGGAAGCACAGATACGCAGTATTTT. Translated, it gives CASSLALGQGSTDTQYF.

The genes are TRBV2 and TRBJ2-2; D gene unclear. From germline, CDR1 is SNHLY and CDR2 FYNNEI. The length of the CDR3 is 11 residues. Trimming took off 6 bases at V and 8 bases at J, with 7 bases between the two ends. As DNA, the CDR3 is TGTGCCAGCAGGGAATCAGGGGAGCTGTTTTTT. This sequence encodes CASRESGELFF.

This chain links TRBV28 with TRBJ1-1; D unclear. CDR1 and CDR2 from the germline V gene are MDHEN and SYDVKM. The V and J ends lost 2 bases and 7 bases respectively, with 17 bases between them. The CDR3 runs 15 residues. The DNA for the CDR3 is TGTGCCAGCAGTTTAGATACCCCGCGGTCCATTGAAGCTTTCTTT. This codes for CASSLDTPRSIEAFF.

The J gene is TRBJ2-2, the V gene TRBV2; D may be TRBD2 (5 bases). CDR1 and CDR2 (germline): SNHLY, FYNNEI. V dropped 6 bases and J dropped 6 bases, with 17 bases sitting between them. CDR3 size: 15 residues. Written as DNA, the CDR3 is TGTGCCAGCAGGCCGAGCGGCCCGAGCGCCGGGGAGCTGTTTTTT. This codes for CASRPSGPSAGELFF.

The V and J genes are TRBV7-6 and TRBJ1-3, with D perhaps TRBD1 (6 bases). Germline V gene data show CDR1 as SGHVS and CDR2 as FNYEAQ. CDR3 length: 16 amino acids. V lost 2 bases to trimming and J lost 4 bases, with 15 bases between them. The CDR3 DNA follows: TGTGCCAGCAGCTTACAACCTCAGGGGTACGGAAACACCATATATTTT. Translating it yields CASSLQPQGYGNTIYF.

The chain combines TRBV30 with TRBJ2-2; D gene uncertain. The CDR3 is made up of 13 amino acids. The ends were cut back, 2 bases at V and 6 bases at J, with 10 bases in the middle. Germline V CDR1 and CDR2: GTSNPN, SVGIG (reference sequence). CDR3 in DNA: TGTGCCTGGAGTCCAGGTCCCTCCGGGGAGCTGTTTTTT. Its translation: CAWSPGPSGELFF. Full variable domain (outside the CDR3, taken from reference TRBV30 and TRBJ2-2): SQTIHQWPATLVQPVGSPLSLECTVEGTSNPNLYWYRQAAGRGLQLLFYSVGIGQISSEVPQNLSASRPQDRQFILSSKKLLLSDSGFYLCAWSPGPSGELFFGEGSRLTVL.

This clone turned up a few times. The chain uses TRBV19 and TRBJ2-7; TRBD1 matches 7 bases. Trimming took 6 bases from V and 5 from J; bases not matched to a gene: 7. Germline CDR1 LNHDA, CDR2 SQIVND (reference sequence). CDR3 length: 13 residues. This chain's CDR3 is CASSLQGQNEQYF. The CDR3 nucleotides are TGTGCCAGTAGCTTACAGGGGCAGAACGAGCAGTACTTC.

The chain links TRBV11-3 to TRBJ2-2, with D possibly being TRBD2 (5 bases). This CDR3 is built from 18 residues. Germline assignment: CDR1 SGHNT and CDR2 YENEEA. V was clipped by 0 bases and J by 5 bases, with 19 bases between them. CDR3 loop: CASSLDKPNGGPTGELFF. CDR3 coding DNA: TGTGCCAGCAGCTTAGATAAACCTAATGGCGGGCCGACCGGGGAGCTGTTTTTT.

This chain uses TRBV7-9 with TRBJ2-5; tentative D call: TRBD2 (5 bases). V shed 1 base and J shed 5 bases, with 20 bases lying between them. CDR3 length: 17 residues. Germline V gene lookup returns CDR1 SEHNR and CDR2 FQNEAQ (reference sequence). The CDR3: CASSLGLASKSLETQYF. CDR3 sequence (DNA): TGTGCCAGCAGCTTAGGGCTGGCTAGCAAAAGTCTCGAGACCCAGTACTTC.

The CDR3 protein is CASGLSGTITDTQYF. CDR3 nucleotide sequence: TGTGCCAGCGGGCTTAGCGGGACTATCACAGATACGCAGTATTTT. The chain recombines TRBV2 with TRBJ2-3, with TRBD2 matching 8 bases. Germline V CDR1 and CDR2: SNHLY, FYNNEI. This CDR3 is 15 amino acids long. The junction had 9 bases not matched to a gene; V was cut back by 8 bases and J by 2 bases.

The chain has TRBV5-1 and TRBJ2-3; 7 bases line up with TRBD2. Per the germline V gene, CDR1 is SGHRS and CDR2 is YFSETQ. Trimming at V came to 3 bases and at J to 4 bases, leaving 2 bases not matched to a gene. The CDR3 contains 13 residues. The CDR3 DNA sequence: TGCGCCAGCAGCTCGGGGGGTCCAGATACGCAGTATTTT. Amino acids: CASSSGGPDTQYF. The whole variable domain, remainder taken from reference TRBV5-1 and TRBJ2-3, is KAGVTQTPRYLIKTRGQQVTLSCSPISGHRSVSWYQQTPGQGLQFLFEYFSETQRNKGNFPGRFSGRQFSNSRSEMNVSTLELGDSALYLCASSSGGPDTQYFGPGTRLTVL.

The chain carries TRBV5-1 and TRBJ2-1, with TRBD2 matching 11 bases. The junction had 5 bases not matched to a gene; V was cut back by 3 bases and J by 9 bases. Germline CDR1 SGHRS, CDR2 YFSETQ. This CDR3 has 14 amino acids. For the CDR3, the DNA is TGCGCCAGCAGCTATAGCGGGGGGGCGGGTGAGCAGTTCTTC. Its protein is CASSYSGGAGEQFF.

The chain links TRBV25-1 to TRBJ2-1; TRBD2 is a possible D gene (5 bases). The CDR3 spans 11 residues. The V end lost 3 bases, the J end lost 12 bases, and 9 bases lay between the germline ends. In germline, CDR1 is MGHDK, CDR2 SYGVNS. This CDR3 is CASSDGLRQFF. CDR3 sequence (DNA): TGTGCCAGCAGTGATGGACTGAGGCAGTTCTTC.

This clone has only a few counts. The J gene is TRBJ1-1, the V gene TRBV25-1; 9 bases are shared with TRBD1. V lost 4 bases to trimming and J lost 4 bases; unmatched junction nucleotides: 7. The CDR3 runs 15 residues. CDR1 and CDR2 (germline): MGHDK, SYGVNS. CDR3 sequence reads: CASSGSGTGTTEAFF. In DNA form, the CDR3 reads TGTGCCAGCAGTGGATCCGGGACAGGGACCACTGAAGCTTTCTTT.